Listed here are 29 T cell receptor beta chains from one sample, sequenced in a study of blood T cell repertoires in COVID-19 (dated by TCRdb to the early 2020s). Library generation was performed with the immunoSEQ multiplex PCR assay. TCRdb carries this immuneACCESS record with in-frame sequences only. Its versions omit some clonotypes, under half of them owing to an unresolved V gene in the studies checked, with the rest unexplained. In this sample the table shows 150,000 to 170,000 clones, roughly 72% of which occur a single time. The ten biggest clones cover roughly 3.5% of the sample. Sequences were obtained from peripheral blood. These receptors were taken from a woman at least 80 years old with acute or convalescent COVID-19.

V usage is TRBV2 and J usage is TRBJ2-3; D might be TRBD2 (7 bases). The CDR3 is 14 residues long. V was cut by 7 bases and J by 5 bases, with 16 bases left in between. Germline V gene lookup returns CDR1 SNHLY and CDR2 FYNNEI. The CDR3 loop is CASTPGGRIDTQYF. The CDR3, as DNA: TGTGCCAGCACTCCCGGGGGGCGAATAGATACGCAGTATTTT.

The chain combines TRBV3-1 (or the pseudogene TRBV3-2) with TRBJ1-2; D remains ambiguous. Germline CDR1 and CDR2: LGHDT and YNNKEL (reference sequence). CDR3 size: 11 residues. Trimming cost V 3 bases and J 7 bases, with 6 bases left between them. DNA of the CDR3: TGTGCCAGCAGCCAGGCCTTTGGCTACACCTTC. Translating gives CASSQAFGYTF.

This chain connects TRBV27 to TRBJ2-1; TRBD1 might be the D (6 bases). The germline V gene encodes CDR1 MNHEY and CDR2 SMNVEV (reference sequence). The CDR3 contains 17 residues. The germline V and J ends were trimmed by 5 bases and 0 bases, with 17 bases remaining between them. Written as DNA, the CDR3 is TGTGCCAGCAGTCTAATAGGGGACACACGCTCCTACAATGAGCAGTTCTTC. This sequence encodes CASSLIGDTRSYNEQFF.

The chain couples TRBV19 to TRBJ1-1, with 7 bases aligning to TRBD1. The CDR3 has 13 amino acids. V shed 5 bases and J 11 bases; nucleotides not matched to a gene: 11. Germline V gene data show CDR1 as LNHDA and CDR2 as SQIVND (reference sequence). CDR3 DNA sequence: TGTGCCAGTAGTCCTGGGACAGCTCTCGGGGCTTTCTTT. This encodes CASSPGTALGAFF.

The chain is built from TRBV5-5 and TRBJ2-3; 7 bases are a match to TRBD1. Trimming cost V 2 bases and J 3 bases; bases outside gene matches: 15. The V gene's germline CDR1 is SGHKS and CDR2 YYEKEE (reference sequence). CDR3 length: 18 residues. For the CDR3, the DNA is TGTGCCAGCAGCTTAAAGGGGGCAGGCCTATTGGGGACAGATACGCAGTATTTT. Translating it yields CASSLKGAGLLGTDTQYF.

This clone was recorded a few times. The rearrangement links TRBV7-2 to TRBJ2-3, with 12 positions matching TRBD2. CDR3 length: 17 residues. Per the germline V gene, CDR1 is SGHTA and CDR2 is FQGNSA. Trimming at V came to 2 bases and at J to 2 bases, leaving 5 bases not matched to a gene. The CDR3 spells CASSLPTSGGFTDTQYF. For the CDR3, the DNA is TGTGCCAGCAGCTTACCCACTAGCGGGGGGTTCACAGATACGCAGTATTTT.

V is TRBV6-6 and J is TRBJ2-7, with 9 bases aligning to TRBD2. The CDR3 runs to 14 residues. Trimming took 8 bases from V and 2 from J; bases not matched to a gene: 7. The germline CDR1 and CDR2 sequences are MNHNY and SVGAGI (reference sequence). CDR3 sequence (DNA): TGTGCCAGCTCGCGGCTAGCGGGAACCTACGAGCAGTACTTC. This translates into CASSRLAGTYEQYF.

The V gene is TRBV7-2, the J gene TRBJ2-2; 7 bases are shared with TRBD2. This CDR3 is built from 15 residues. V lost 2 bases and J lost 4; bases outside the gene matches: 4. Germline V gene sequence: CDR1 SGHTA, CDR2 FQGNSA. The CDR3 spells CASSLWRESTGELFF. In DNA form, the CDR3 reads TGTGCCAGCAGCTTATGGCGGGAGTCCACCGGGGAGCTGTTTTTT.

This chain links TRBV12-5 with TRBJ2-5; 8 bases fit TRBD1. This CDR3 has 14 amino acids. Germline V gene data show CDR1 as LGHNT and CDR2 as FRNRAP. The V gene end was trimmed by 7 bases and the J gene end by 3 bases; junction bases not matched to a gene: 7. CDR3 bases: TGTGCTAGTGACCCCGGACAGGGTAAAGAGACCCAGTACTTC. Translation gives CASDPGQGKETQYF.

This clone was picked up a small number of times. As DNA, the CDR3 is TGTGCCAGCAGCTCAGGGACAGCCTCTGGAAACACCATATATTTT. Translating it yields CASSSGTASGNTIYF. This chain connects TRBV6-5 to TRBJ1-3; TRBD1 agrees at 7 bases. Per germline, CDR1 MNHEY and CDR2 SVGAGI. The CDR3 length is 15 residues. V lost 6 bases and J lost 0; bases outside the gene matches: 5.

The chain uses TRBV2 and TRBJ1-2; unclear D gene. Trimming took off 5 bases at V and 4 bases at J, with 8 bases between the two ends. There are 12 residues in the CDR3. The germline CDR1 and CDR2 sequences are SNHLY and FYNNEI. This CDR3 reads CASSPQLYGYTF. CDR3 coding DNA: TGTGCCAGCAGTCCACAGCTCTATGGCTACACCTTC.

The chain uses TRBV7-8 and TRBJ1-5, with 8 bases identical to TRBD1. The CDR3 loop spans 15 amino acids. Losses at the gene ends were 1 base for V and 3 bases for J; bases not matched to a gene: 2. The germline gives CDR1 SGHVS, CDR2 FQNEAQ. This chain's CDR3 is CASSLGQGINQPQHF. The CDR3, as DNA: TGTGCCAGCAGCTTAGGACAGGGGATCAATCAGCCCCAGCATTTT.

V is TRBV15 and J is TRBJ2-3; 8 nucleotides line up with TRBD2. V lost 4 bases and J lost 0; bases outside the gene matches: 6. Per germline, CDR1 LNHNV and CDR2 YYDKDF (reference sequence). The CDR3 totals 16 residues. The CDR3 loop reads CATSTRRGVSTDTQYF. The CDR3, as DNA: TGTGCCACCAGCACAAGGCGGGGGGTAAGCACAGATACGCAGTATTTT.

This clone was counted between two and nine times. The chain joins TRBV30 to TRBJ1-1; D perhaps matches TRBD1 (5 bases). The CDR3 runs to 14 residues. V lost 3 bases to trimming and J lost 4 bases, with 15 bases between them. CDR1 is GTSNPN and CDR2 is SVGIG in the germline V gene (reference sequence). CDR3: CAWSAMGGGTEAFF. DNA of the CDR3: TGTGCCTGGAGCGCTATGGGGGGAGGCACTGAAGCTTTCTTT.

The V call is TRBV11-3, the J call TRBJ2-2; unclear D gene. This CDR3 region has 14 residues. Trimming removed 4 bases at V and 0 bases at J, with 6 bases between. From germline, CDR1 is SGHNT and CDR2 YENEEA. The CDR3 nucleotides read TGTGCCAGCAGCTCCGAGTCGAACACCGGGGAGCTGTTTTTT. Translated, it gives CASSSESNTGELFF.

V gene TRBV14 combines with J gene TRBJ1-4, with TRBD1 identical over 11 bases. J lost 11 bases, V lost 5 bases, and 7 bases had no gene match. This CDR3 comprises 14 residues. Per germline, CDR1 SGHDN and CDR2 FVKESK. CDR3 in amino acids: CASSAGTGGGKLFF. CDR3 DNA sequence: TGTGCCAGCAGCGCCGGGACAGGGGGTGGGAAACTGTTTTTT.

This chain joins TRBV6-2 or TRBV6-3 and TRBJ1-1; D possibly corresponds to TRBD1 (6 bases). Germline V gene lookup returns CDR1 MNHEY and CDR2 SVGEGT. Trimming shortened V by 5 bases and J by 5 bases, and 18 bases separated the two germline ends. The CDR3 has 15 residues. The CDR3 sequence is CASSRTNRVTTEAFF. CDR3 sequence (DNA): TGTGCCAGCAGTCGTACCAACAGGGTAACGACTGAAGCTTTCTTT.

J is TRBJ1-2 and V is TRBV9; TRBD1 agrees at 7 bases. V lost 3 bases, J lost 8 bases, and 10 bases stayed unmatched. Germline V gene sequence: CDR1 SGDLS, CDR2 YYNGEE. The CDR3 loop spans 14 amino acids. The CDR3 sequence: CASSAQDRTRGYTF. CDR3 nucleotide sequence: TGTGCCAGCAGCGCTCAGGACAGGACGCGGGGCTACACCTTC.

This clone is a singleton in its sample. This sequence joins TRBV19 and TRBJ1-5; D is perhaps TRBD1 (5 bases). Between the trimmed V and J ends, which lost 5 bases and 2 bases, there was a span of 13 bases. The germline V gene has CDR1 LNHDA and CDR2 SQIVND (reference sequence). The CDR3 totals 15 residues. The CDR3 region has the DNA TGTGCCAGTAGTCACAGGATGAATGGCAATCAGCCCCAGCATTTT. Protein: CASSHRMNGNQPQHF.

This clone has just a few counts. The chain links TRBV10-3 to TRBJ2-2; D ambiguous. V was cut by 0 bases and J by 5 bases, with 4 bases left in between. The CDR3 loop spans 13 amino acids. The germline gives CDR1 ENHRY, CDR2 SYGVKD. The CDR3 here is CAISESTTGELFF. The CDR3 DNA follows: TGTGCCATCAGTGAGTCTACTACCGGGGAGCTGTTTTTT.

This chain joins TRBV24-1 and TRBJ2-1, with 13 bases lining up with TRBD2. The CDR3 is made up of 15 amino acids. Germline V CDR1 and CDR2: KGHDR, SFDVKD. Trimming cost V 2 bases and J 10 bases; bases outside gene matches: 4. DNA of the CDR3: TGTGCCACCAGTGATTGGACTAGCGGGAGCAGCGAGCAGTTCTTC. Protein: CATSDWTSGSSEQFF.

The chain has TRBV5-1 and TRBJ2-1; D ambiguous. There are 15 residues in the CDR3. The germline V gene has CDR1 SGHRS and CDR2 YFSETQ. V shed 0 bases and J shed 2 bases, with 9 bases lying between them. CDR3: CASSLDVKTYNEQFF. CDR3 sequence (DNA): TGCGCCAGCAGCTTGGATGTTAAAACCTACAATGAGCAGTTCTTC.

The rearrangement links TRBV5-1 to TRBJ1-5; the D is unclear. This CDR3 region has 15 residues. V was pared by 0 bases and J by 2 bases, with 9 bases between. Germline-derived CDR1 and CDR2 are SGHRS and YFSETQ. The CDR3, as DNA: TGCGCCAGCAGCTTGGACGGTGGTGGCAATCAGCCCCAGCATTTT. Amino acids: CASSLDGGGNQPQHF.

As DNA, the CDR3 is TGCGCCAGCAGCCAAGGGGAGATGGGGTACGAGCAGTACTTC. Translation: CASSQGEMGYEQYF. The chain couples TRBV4-1 to TRBJ2-7; D may be TRBD2 (5 bases). V lost 1 base, J lost 4 bases, and 11 bases lay in between. The CDR3 covers 14 residues. Germline-derived CDR1 and CDR2 are MGHRA and YSYEKL.

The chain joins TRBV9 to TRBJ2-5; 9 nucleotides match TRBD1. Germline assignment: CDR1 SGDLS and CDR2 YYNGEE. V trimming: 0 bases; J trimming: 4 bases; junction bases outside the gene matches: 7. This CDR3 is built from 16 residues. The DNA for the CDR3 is TGTGCCAGCAGCGTAGGCGGGACAGGGAAGGGAGAGACCCAGTACTTC. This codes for CASSVGGTGKGETQYF.

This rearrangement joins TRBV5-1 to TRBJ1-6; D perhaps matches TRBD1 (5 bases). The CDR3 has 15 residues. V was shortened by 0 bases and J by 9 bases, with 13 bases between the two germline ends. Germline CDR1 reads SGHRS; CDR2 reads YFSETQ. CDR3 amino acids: CASSLAQLRGSPLHF. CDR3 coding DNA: TGCGCCAGCAGCTTGGCCCAACTTAGGGGTTCACCCCTCCACTTT.

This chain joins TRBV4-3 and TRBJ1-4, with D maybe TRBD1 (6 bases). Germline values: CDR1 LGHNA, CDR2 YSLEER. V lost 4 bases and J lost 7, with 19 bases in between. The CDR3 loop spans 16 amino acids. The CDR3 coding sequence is TGCGCCAGCAGCCCCACGAGGGAACGAGGGGGTGAAAAACTGTTTTTT. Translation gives CASSPTRERGGEKLFF.

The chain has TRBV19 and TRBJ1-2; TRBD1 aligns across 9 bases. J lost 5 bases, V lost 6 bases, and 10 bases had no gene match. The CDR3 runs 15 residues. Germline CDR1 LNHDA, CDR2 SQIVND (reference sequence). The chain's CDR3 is CASRRPTGGLYGYTF. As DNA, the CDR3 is TGTGCCAGTAGAAGACCAACAGGGGGCTTGTATGGCTACACCTTC.

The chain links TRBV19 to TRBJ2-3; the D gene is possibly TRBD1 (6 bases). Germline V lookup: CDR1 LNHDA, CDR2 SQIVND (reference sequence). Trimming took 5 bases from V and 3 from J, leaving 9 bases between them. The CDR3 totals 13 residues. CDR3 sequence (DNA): TGTGCCAGTAGTGACAGGTTGACAGATACGCAGTATTTT. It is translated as CASSDRLTDTQYF.